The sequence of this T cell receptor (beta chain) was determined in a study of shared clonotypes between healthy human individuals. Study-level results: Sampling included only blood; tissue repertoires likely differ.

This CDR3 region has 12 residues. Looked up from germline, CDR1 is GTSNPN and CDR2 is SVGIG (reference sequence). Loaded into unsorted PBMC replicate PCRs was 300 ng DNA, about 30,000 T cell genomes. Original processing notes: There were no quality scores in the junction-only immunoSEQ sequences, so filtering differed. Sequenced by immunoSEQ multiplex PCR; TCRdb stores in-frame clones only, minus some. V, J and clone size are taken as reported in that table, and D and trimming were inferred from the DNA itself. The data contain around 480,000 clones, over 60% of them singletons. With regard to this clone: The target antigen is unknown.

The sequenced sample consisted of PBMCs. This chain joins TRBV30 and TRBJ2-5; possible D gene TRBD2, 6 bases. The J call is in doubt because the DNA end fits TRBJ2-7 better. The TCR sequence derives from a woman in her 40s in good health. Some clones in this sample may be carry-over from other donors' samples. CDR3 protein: CAGGRFSYEQYF. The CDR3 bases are TGTGCGGGGGGAAGGTTTTCCTACGAGCAGTACTTC.